Listed below are T cell receptor beta chains from one sample, sequenced in a study of blood T cell repertoires in COVID-19. Assay used: immunoSEQ multiplex PCR; TCRdb lists only in-frame clones, some missing. The sample includes 85,000 to 120,000 clones, 65% to 75% of them seen just once. The sample comprised peripheral blood. These receptors came from a human donor with acute or convalescent COVID-19. The donor label of this sample is uncertain. Each CDR3 is given with its conserved first and last residue. A D gene is named only where the DNA matches it firmly. Not all rows give a size; the values are once, few, many and, for expanded clones, a class.

D gene: TRBD1
J gene: TRBJ1-4
V gene: TRBV6-2/TRBV6-3
clone size: NA
CDR3 protein: CASSYDRGNEKLFF
CDR3 DNA: TGTGCCAGCAGTTACGACAGGGGTAATGAAAAACTGTTTTTT

D gene: NA
J gene: TRBJ2-7
V gene: TRBV19
clone size: NA
CDR3 protein: CASSIQGSAYEQYF
CDR3 DNA: TGTGCCAGTAGTATTCAGGGGTCGGCCTACGAGCAGTACTTC

D gene: TRBD2
J gene: TRBJ2-3
V gene: TRBV5-1
clone size: NA
CDR3 protein: CASKLTSGGGEDTQYF
CDR3 DNA: TGCGCCAGCAAACTGACTAGCGGGGGAGGTGAAGATACGCAGTATTTT

D gene: NA
J gene: TRBJ2-1
V gene: TRBV4-1
clone size: NA
CDR3 protein: CASSDPDTFLYNEQFF
CDR3 DNA: TGCGCCAGCAGCGACCCTGACACTTTCCTCTACAATGAGCAGTTCTTC

D gene: NA
J gene: TRBJ1-3
V gene: TRBV2
clone size: NA
CDR3 protein: CASSEIAAGNTIYF
CDR3 DNA: TGTGCCAGCAGTGAAATCGCGGCTGGAAACACCATATATTTT

D gene: NA
J gene: TRBJ2-5
V gene: TRBV6-1
clone size: NA
CDR3 protein: CASSDIGIGVGQETQYF
CDR3 DNA: TGTGCCAGCAGTGATATCGGTATCGGGGTGGGCCAAGAGACCCAGTACTTC

D gene: NA
J gene: TRBJ2-1
V gene: TRBV6-1
clone size: NA
CDR3 protein: CASSELGLSSYNEQFF
CDR3 DNA: TGTGCCAGCAGTGAACTGGGACTGAGCTCCTACAATGAGCAGTTCTTC

D gene: NA
J gene: TRBJ2-1
V gene: TRBV3-1/TRBV3-2
clone size: NA
CDR3 protein: CASSQGRGPLGEQFF
CDR3 DNA: TGTGCCAGCAGCCAAGGGCGGGGGCCCCTGGGTGAGCAGTTCTTC

D gene: TRBD2
J gene: TRBJ2-1
V gene: TRBV6-5
clone size: few
CDR3 protein: CASFSKSGGGEFF
CDR3 DNA: TGTGCCAGCTTCTCGAAGAGCGGGGGGGGAGAGTTCTTC

D gene: TRBD1
J gene: TRBJ2-5
V gene: TRBV5-1
clone size: few
CDR3 protein: CASSGDRGETQYF
CDR3 DNA: TGCGCCAGCAGCGGGGACAGGGGTGAGACCCAGTACTTC

D gene: TRBD1
J gene: TRBJ1-5
V gene: TRBV19
clone size: NA
CDR3 protein: CASSASGTGENQPQHF
CDR3 DNA: TGTGCCAGTAGTGCAAGTGGGACAGGGGAGAATCAGCCCCAGCATTTT

D gene: NA
J gene: TRBJ1-3
V gene: TRBV13
clone size: NA
CDR3 protein: CASSTTGNTIYF
CDR3 DNA: TGTGCCAGCAGCACAACTGGAAACACCATATATTTT

D gene: NA
J gene: TRBJ2-5
V gene: TRBV21-1
clone size: NA
CDR3 protein: CASSATEPGYQETQYF
CDR3 DNA: TGTGCCAGCAGCGCGACAGAACCGGGCTATCAAGAGACCCAGTACTTC

D gene: TRBD2
J gene: TRBJ2-5
V gene: TRBV28
clone size: NA
CDR3 protein: CASRPGIAGETQYF
CDR3 DNA: TGTGCCAGCAGACCCGGAATAGCGGGGGAGACCCAGTACTTC

D gene: TRBD1
J gene: TRBJ2-6
V gene: TRBV5-4
clone size: NA
CDR3 protein: CASRAGTGESGANVLTF
CDR3 DNA: TGTGCCAGCAGGGCCGGGACAGGAGAATCTGGGGCCAACGTCCTGACTTTC

D gene: TRBD1
J gene: TRBJ1-6
V gene: TRBV28
clone size: NA
CDR3 protein: CASSSMTGSNSPLHF
CDR3 DNA: TGTGCCAGCAGCTCAATGACAGGGAGCAATTCACCCCTCCACTTT

D gene: NA
J gene: TRBJ1-6
V gene: TRBV3-1/TRBV3-2
clone size: NA
CDR3 protein: CASSLGVRRGSPLHF
CDR3 DNA: TGTGCCAGCAGTTTAGGGGTCAGGAGGGGCTCACCCCTCCACTTT

D gene: TRBD1
J gene: TRBJ1-2
V gene: TRBV30
clone size: NA
CDR3 protein: CAWTGQSFWGYTF
CDR3 DNA: TGTGCCTGGACGGGACAGTCGTTTTGGGGCTACACCTTC

D gene: TRBD2
J gene: TRBJ2-5
V gene: TRBV2
clone size: NA
CDR3 protein: CASSRGLAASQETQYF
CDR3 DNA: TGTGCCAGCAGTCGAGGACTAGCGGCGAGTCAAGAGACCCAGTACTTC

D gene: NA
J gene: TRBJ2-4
V gene: TRBV11-2
clone size: NA
CDR3 protein: CASSLLREAKNIQYF
CDR3 DNA: TGTGCCAGCAGCTTATTAAGAGAAGCCAAAAACATTCAGTACTTC

D gene: TRBD2
J gene: TRBJ2-1
V gene: TRBV27
clone size: NA
CDR3 protein: CASSPYVSGLAGEDNEQFF
CDR3 DNA: TGTGCCAGCAGTCCTTACGTCTCGGGACTAGCGGGGGAAGACAATGAGCAGTTCTTC

D gene: TRBD1
J gene: TRBJ1-1
V gene: TRBV19
clone size: NA
CDR3 protein: CASSIWDRQLNTEAFF
CDR3 DNA: TGTGCCAGTAGTATATGGGACAGACAATTGAACACTGAAGCTTTCTTT

D gene: NA
J gene: TRBJ2-5
V gene: TRBV3-1/TRBV3-2
clone size: NA
CDR3 protein: CASSPVGGKTQYF
CDR3 DNA: TGTGCCAGCAGCCCGGTGGGGGGAAAGACCCAGTACTTC

D gene: NA
J gene: TRBJ1-2
V gene: TRBV6-5
clone size: NA
CDR3 protein: CASTPGYTLYGYTF
CDR3 DNA: TGTGCCAGCACTCCGGGTTACACTCTTTATGGCTACACCTTC

D gene: TRBD1
J gene: TRBJ2-6
V gene: TRBV5-1
clone size: few
CDR3 protein: CASKGQDLPGANVLTF
CDR3 DNA: TGCGCCAGCAAAGGACAGGACCTACCTGGGGCCAACGTCCTGACTTTC

D gene: TRBD2
J gene: TRBJ2-5
V gene: TRBV5-1
clone size: NA
CDR3 protein: CASSPSGTSGETQYF
CDR3 DNA: TGCGCCAGCAGCCCTTCCGGGACTAGCGGGGAGACCCAGTACTTC

D gene: NA
J gene: TRBJ1-2
V gene: TRBV6-1
clone size: NA
CDR3 protein: CASSDLKRGGYTF
CDR3 DNA: TGTGCCAGCAGTGACCTAAAAAGGGGCGGCTACACCTTC

D gene: TRBD1
J gene: TRBJ1-4
V gene: TRBV7-9
clone size: NA
CDR3 protein: CASSSNPTGVEKLFF
CDR3 DNA: TGTGCCAGCAGCTCCAACCCGACAGGGGTTGAAAAACTGTTTTTT

D gene: TRBD2
J gene: TRBJ2-5
V gene: TRBV3-1/TRBV3-2
clone size: few
CDR3 protein: CASSQEELAGGPQETQYF
CDR3 DNA: TGTGCCAGCAGCCAAGAAGAACTAGCGGGGGGCCCACAAGAGACCCAGTACTTC

D gene: TRBD1
J gene: TRBJ1-1
V gene: TRBV2
clone size: few
CDR3 protein: CASDRGHLAFF
CDR3 DNA: TGTGCCAGCGACAGGGGGCATTTAGCTTTCTTT

D gene: NA
J gene: TRBJ1-1
V gene: TRBV29-1
clone size: NA
CDR3 protein: CSAPMRGPGAFF
CDR3 DNA: TGCAGCGCCCCCATGCGGGGGCCCGGGGCTTTCTTT